This is a list of T cell receptor beta chains from one sample in a study of T cell changes during pregnancy in multiple sclerosis. TCRdb's table, derived via immunoSEQ multiplex PCR, lists solely in-frame clones and lacks some. In the table there are about 80,000 clones, about 90% of which are singletons. Sequenced material: peripheral blood, taken before pregnancy. These receptors originate from a female donor with multiple sclerosis, enrolled in a pregnancy study. Each CDR3 is given with its conserved first and last residue. Fields, in order: D gene, V gene, J gene, clone size, CDR3 protein, CDR3 DNA. D genes are given only for firm matches. Clone sizes are given selectively: once, few, many, or a class where the clone is expanded.

-,TRBV11-2,TRBJ2-7,-,CASSLGRGSYEQYF,TGTGCCAGCAGCTTAGGAAGGGGGTCCTACGAGCAGTACTTC
TRBD1,TRBV5-1,TRBJ2-7,-,CASSLGQGAYEQYF,TGCGCCAGCAGCCTTGGACAGGGGGCCTACGAGCAGTACTTC
-,TRBV10-1,TRBJ2-2,-,CASSVSNTGELFF,TGCGCCAGCAGTGTCTCGAACACCGGGGAGCTGTTTTTT
TRBD2,TRBV7-8,TRBJ2-1,-,CASSLRLAGGPTNEQFF,TGTGCCAGCAGCTTACGACTAGCGGGGGGGCCTACAAATGAGCAGTTCTTC
-,TRBV4-2,TRBJ1-5,-,CASSPGSPRSEPQHF,TGTGCCAGCAGCCCCGGATCTCCCCGAAGCGAGCCCCAGCATTTT
-,TRBV18,TRBJ1-2,once,CASSPVTDGPSYGYTF,TGTGCCAGCTCACCAGTGACAGACGGCCCGTCCTATGGCTACACCTTC
-,TRBV6-1,TRBJ1-3,-,CASSETGNSGNTIYF,TGTGCCAGCAGTGAAACGGGGAACTCTGGAAACACCATATATTTT
TRBD1,TRBV6-5,TRBJ2-7,-,CASSRQGERYEQYF,TGTGCCAGCAGTCGACAGGGGGAGCGATACGAGCAGTACTTC
-,TRBV2,TRBJ2-7,-,CASRTGPYEQYF,TGTGCCAGCAGGACAGGCCCCTACGAGCAGTACTTC
TRBD1,TRBV28,TRBJ1-1,-,CASRLPTGGSTEAFF,TGTGCCAGCAGACTACCGACAGGGGGTAGCACTGAAGCTTTCTTT
TRBD2,TRBV5-1,TRBJ2-5,-,CASSEAGGQETQYF,TGCGCCAGCAGCGAAGCGGGGGGCCAAGAGACCCAGTACTTC
-,TRBV6-5,TRBJ1-5,-,CASSRVLSNQPQHF,TGTGCCAGCAGCCGGGTCCTTAGCAATCAGCCCCAGCATTTT
TRBD2,TRBV5-4,TRBJ2-5,-,CASSFGGEETQYF,TGTGCCAGCAGCTTCGGGGGGGAGGAGACCCAGTACTTC
TRBD1,TRBV5-6,TRBJ1-5,once,CASSLGGGNQPQHF,TGTGCCAGCAGCTTAGGGGGCGGCAATCAGCCCCAGCATTTT
-,TRBV29-1,TRBJ2-2,-,CSGEGGAGGELFF,TGCAGCGGGGAGGGGGGGGCTGGCGGGGAGCTGTTTTTT
-,TRBV2,TRBJ1-2,-,CASSYRTGDYGYTF,TGTGCCAGCAGTTACAGGACGGGGGACTATGGCTACACCTTC
TRBD1,TRBV10-1,TRBJ1-2,few,CASSESGQGTYGYTF,TGCGCCAGCAGTGAGTCGGGACAGGGAACCTATGGCTACACCTTC
TRBD2,TRBV30,TRBJ2-5,-,CAWSVLAGGKPGVQETQYF,TGTGCCTGGAGTGTACTAGCGGGGGGTAAACCTGGAGTCCAAGAGACCCAGTACTTC
TRBD2,TRBV5-1,TRBJ2-7,-,CASSLSLRGLALTYEQYF,TGCGCCAGCAGCTTGTCTCTCCGGGGACTAGCCCTAACCTACGAGCAGTACTTC
TRBD2,TRBV5-1,TRBJ2-5,-,CASSLALAGGPQETQYF,TGCGCCAGCAGCTTGGCTTTAGCGGGGGGCCCTCAAGAGACCCAGTACTTC
-,TRBV7-3,TRBJ2-1,-,CASSGEGYNEQFF,TGTGCCAGCAGCGGAGAAGGTTACAATGAGCAGTTCTTC
-,TRBV11-3,TRBJ2-7,-,CASSLRLRHQAYEQYF,TGTGCCAGCAGCTTAAGGTTAAGACACCAGGCCTACGAGCAGTACTTC
TRBD1,TRBV9,TRBJ1-4,-,CASSGGQATNEKLFF,TGTGCCAGCAGCGGCGGACAGGCAACTAATGAAAAACTGTTTTTT
TRBD2,TRBV19,TRBJ2-7,-,CASSIDPGTSREQYF,TGTGCCAGTAGTATCGATCCCGGGACTAGCCGCGAGCAGTACTTC
-,TRBV27,TRBJ2-1,-,CASNGGGVAREQFF,TGTGCCAGCAATGGTGGCGGGGTGGCCCGGGAGCAGTTCTTC
-,TRBV27,TRBJ1-1,-,CASSLHDWGAEAFF,TGTGCCAGCAGTCTCCATGATTGGGGGGCTGAAGCTTTCTTT
TRBD1,TRBV4-1,TRBJ1-2,-,CASSQAGTGGANYGYTF,TGCGCCAGCAGCCAAGCGGGGACAGGGGGAGCTAACTATGGCTACACCTTC
TRBD2,TRBV13,TRBJ2-1,-,CASSLRRLAANEQFF,TGTGCCAGCAGCTTAAGGAGACTAGCGGCCAATGAGCAGTTCTTC
TRBD2,TRBV7-3,TRBJ2-1,-,CASSLGEGGEQFF,TGTGCCAGCAGCTTAGGGGAGGGTGGTGAGCAGTTCTTC
-,TRBV19,TRBJ1-5,-,CASSISGNQPQHF,TGTGCCAGTAGTATATCAGGAAATCAGCCCCAGCATTTT
-,TRBV7-2,TRBJ1-1,-,CASSFVANTEAFF,TGTGCCAGCAGCTTTGTGGCAAACACTGAAGCTTTCTTT
-,TRBV11-1,TRBJ2-1,-,CASSLDGRVNEQFF,TGTGCCAGCAGCTTAGATGGGCGAGTCAATGAGCAGTTCTTC
-,TRBV2,TRBJ1-2,-,CASSGPGGLNYGYTF,TGTGCCAGCAGTGGCCCCGGGGGTCTTAACTATGGCTACACCTTC
TRBD2,TRBV29-1,TRBJ2-3,-,CSVAGTITDTQYF,TGCAGCGTTGCTGGGACTATCACAGATACGCAGTATTTT
TRBD2,TRBV9,TRBJ2-2,-,CASSSGLAGGNTGELFF,TGTGCCAGCAGCTCGGGACTAGCGGGGGGTAACACCGGGGAGCTGTTTTTT
TRBD1,TRBV5-1,TRBJ1-2,-,CASSLFSLGQGSNYGYTF,TGCGCCAGCAGCTTGTTTTCGTTGGGACAGGGGTCTAACTATGGCTACACCTTC
-,TRBV27,TRBJ1-1,-,CASSFTSLRRLTEAFF,TGTGCCAGCAGTTTTACATCCCTTAGGAGGTTGACTGAAGCTTTCTTT
-,TRBV6-4,TRBJ1-2,-,CAPHGRAHGYTF,TGTGCCCCCCATGGCAGGGCGCATGGCTACACCTTC
TRBD2,TRBV19,TRBJ2-7,-,CASSMWEGNYEQYF,TGTGCCAGTAGTATGTGGGAGGGTAACTACGAGCAGTACTTC
-,TRBV7-9,TRBJ2-1,-,CASSPVSNEQFF,TGTGCCAGCAGCCCAGTCTCAAATGAGCAGTTCTTC
TRBD1,TRBV27,TRBJ1-5,once,CASSLGGRRGNNQPQHF,TGTGCCAGCAGCCTAGGGGGGCGCAGGGGGAACAATCAGCCCCAGCATTTT
TRBD2,TRBV29-1,TRBJ2-3,-,CSVEGAQRGDSDTQYF,TGCAGCGTTGAAGGGGCCCAGCGGGGGGACTCAGATACGCAGTATTTT
-,TRBV9,TRBJ2-3,once,CASSPAASITDTQYF,TGTGCCAGCAGCCCAGCGGCTAGCATCACAGATACGCAGTATTTT
-,TRBV7-6,TRBJ1-6,-,CASSSPGRGARNSPLHF,TGTGCCAGCAGCTCTCCCGGTCGTGGGGCAAGGAATTCACCCCTCCACTTT
-,TRBV21-1,TRBJ1-1,-,CASSKERLRQGHILLMNTEAFF,TGTGCCAGCAGCAAAGAGAGGCTAAGACAGGGCCACATTCTTCTCATGAACACTGAAGCTTTCTTT
-,TRBV10-3,TRBJ2-5,once,CAISDNPDLRETQYF,TGTGCCATCAGTGATAACCCCGACTTGAGAGAGACCCAGTACTTC